A selection of T cell receptor beta chains follows, all from one sample in a study of cytomegalovirus exposure and HLA in healthy donors. Method: immunoSEQ multiplex PCR; TCRdb's copy keeps in-frame clones and lacks some. This sample carries around 45,000 clones, roughly 51% of them seen once, and the ten largest clones take about 6.3%. The sample comprised PBMCs. These receptors originate from a man aged 55 to 70 in good health and CMV-seronegative. CDR3s include the opening cysteine and the closing phenylalanine or tryptophan. Fields, in order: J gene, V gene, clone size, D gene, CDR3 DNA, CDR3 protein. D genes are given only for firm matches. Only some rows state a clone size, as once, few, many or a class for expanded clones.

TRBJ1-2 TRBV7-6 - TRBD1 TGTGCCAGCACCCAGGGACAGGGGCATGGCTACACCTTC CASTQGQGHGYTF
TRBJ2-1 TRBV7-9 once - TGTGCCAGCAGCCGTTATCAGGGCAGGTCTAGGAATGAGCAGTTCTTC CASSRYQGRSRNEQFF
TRBJ2-7 TRBV9 - TRBD2 TGTGCCAGCAGCGAGGGAGGGTCCTCCTACGAGCAGTACTTC CASSEGGSSYEQYF
TRBJ2-3 TRBV5-1 - - TGCGCCAGCATTGACTCAACTAGCACAGATACGCAGTATTTT CASIDSTSTDTQYF
TRBJ1-5 TRBV7-9 - - TGTGCCAGCAGCCGGTCTAATCAGCCCCAGCATTTT CASSRSNQPQHF
TRBJ2-1 TRBV5-4 few - TGTGCCAGCAGCTTGCGAGGGGGCTCCTACAATGAGCAGTTCTTC CASSLRGGSYNEQFF
TRBJ1-5 TRBV6-1 - TRBD1 TGTGCCAGCAGTGGGCGACAGGGGATAAGCAATCAGCCCCAGCATTTT CASSGRQGISNQPQHF
TRBJ1-1 TRBV7-9 - - TGTGCCAGCAGCGAGGACAGCACTGAAGCTTTCTTT CASSEDSTEAFF
TRBJ2-2 TRBV29-1 few TRBD2 TGCAGCGTTGAAATCCTCCCTGGGGGGGCGAACACCGGGGAGCTGTTTTTT CSVEILPGGANTGELFF
TRBJ1-2 TRBV30 few TRBD1 TGTGCCTGGAGTACAACAGGGGATCTAGAGGGCTACACCTTC CAWSTTGDLEGYTF
TRBJ1-5 TRBV4-1 - - TGCGCCAGCAGCCAAGAGTTTACGAGGGATCAGCCCCAGCATTTT CASSQEFTRDQPQHF
TRBJ1-4 TRBV4-3 few - TGCGCCAGCAGCCAAGGCAGGAATGAAAAACTGTTTTTT CASSQGRNEKLFF
TRBJ2-7 TRBV5-6 - TRBD2 TGTGCCAGCAGCTTAGCGGGGCCGAGCGAGCAGTACTTC CASSLAGPSEQYF
TRBJ2-5 TRBV7-3 few TRBD2 TGTGCCAGCAGCAGATGGGGGGGGCAAGAGACCCAGTACTTC CASSRWGGQETQYF
TRBJ2-7 TRBV5-4 - TRBD2 TGTGCCAGCAGCTTGGTGCTAGCGGGAGGGGGTGAGCAGTACTTC CASSLVLAGGGEQYF
TRBJ2-1 TRBV7-2 - - TGTGCCAGCAGCTTACAAATGAGCTCCTACAATGAGCAGTTCTTC CASSLQMSSYNEQFF
TRBJ2-5 TRBV27 once TRBD1 TGTGCCAGCAGTCCAACAGGGGGCAAGGAGACCCAGTACTTC CASSPTGGKETQYF
TRBJ2-3 TRBV11-2 few - TGTGCCAGCAGCTTAGATGAGGCAGGGTCGAGGGATACGCAGTATTTT CASSLDEAGSRDTQYF
TRBJ1-2 TRBV6-1 once - TGTGCCAGCAGTGAAGCTGTAGGAGGGGTCGGCTATGGCTACACCTTC CASSEAVGGVGYGYTF
TRBJ1-4 TRBV4-3 few TRBD1 TGCGCCAGCAGCCAGAGGGTGGGACAGGGGGCGAGTGAAAAACTGTTTTTT CASSQRVGQGASEKLFF
TRBJ1-1 TRBV7-9 - - TGTGCCAGCAGCTCTACCCTAAACACTGAAGCTTTCTTT CASSSTLNTEAFF
TRBJ2-7 TRBV9 - TRBD2 TGTGCCAGCAGCGTAGGGGCTAGCGGAACCTACGAGCAGTACTTC CASSVGASGTYEQYF
TRBJ2-7 TRBV11-2 - - TGTGCCAGCAGCTCTCCCGGGGTGACCTACGAGCAGTACTTC CASSSPGVTYEQYF
TRBJ2-3 TRBV25-1 few TRBD2 TGTGCCAGCAGTGAATGGAGACGGGGGGCAGATACGCAGTATTTT CASSEWRRGADTQYF
TRBJ2-7 TRBV7-2 - TRBD1 TGTGCCAGCAGCACAGACAGGGTTCGCGAGCAGTACTTC CASSTDRVREQYF
TRBJ1-4 TRBV7-9 - - TGTGCCAGCAGCTCAGGGCCCGAAGCCCTAAGAAGCGGGAATGAAAAACTGTTTTTT CASSSGPEALRSGNEKLFF
TRBJ1-2 TRBV6-5 few TRBD1 TGTGCCAGCAGTTACGGACAGGTTAACTATGGCTACACCTTC CASSYGQVNYGYTF
TRBJ2-7 TRBV29-1 - - TGCAGCGTTGAGCTGCGGCAGGGCTACGAGCAGTACTTC CSVELRQGYEQYF
TRBJ2-7 TRBV11-2 - - TGTGCCAGCAGCGCGTCGCGAAGTTTCGTTTACGAGCAGTACTTC CASSASRSFVYEQYF
TRBJ2-1 TRBV5-1 many - TGCGCCAGCAGCCCTCCCGGCAGGTCCTACAATGAGCAGTTCTTC CASSPPGRSYNEQFF
TRBJ2-1 TRBV18 - - TGTGCCAGCTCACCCCCCGGGTCGCGTGACGAGCAGTTCTTC CASSPPGSRDEQFF
TRBJ1-2 TRBV4-1 - - TGCGCCAGCAGCCAAGAAAGGTGGGCGAACTATGGCTACACCTTC CASSQERWANYGYTF
TRBJ2-7 TRBV7-8 - TRBD1 TGTGCCAGCAGGTCTGACCGGGACAGGGTAGACGAGCAGTACTTC CASRSDRDRVDEQYF
TRBJ2-1 TRBV6-6 - - TGTGCCAGCAGTTACTCGACAGCCGGGAGCCGCAATGAGCAGTTCTTC CASSYSTAGSRNEQFF
TRBJ2-2 TRBV5-4 - TRBD1 TGTGCCAGCAGCCGGCAGGGGGATGGGACCGGGGAGCTGTTTTTT CASSRQGDGTGELFF
TRBJ2-1 TRBV19 - TRBD2 TGTGCCAGTAGTATTGGACTAGCGGAGTACAATGAGCAGTTCTTC CASSIGLAEYNEQFF
TRBJ2-2 TRBV5-1 - TRBD1 TGCGCCAGCAGCTCGGGACAGGGTTCAATCGGGGAGCTGTTTTTT CASSSGQGSIGELFF
TRBJ1-2 TRBV29-1 once - TGCAGCGTGAGCCCTGGCTACACCTTC CSVSPGYTF
TRBJ2-7 TRBV11-1 - TRBD2 TGTGCCAGCAGCTCGACTAGCGGGATGGGGGAGCAGTACTTC CASSSTSGMGEQYF
TRBJ2-3 TRBV7-9 - TRBD2 TGTGCCAGCAGGACCCGGACTAGAGGAATGGATACGCAGTATTTT CASRTRTRGMDTQYF
TRBJ1-1 TRBV29-1 - - TGCAGCGTCATCCCCCGCGGGACTGAAGCTTTCTTT CSVIPRGTEAFF
TRBJ2-1 TRBV11-3 - TRBD2 TGTGCCAGCAGCTTCGGGCTAGCGGGAGGGGGGGGTAATGAGCAGTTCTTC CASSFGLAGGGGNEQFF
TRBJ1-1 TRBV30 - - TGTGCCTGGAGCTTCGGACAGTTGATCCCTGAAGCTTTCTTT CAWSFGQLIPEAFF
TRBJ1-5 TRBV2 - - TGTGCCAGCAGTGAATACAGGGTGGGTCAGCCCCAGCATTTT CASSEYRVGQPQHF
TRBJ2-1 TRBV5-8 - - TGTGCCAGCAGGGCCGACAGCAATGAGCAGTTCTTC CASRADSNEQFF
TRBJ2-3 TRBV5-1 - TRBD2 TGCGCCAGCAGCCTAGCGGGTCCTTCCACAGATACGCAGTATTTT CASSLAGPSTDTQYF
TRBJ2-7 TRBV29-1 - TRBD2 TGCAGCGTTGGAGGGCGGGAGCTTCTCTACGAGCAGTACTTC CSVGGRELLYEQYF
TRBJ2-7 TRBV10-2 - TRBD2 TGCGCCAGCAGTGAGTCCCCTAGCGGAACCTACGAGCAGTACTTC CASSESPSGTYEQYF
TRBJ2-2 TRBV7-2 - - TGTGCCAGCAGCTTACGAGGTCGGGATGACACCGGGGAGCTGTTTTTT CASSLRGRDDTGELFF